This T cell receptor beta chain was identified in a study of glioma-infiltrating T cells. Study-level points and caveats: Above-expected tissue-blood divergence occurred in all gliomas, most in low-grade ones. Tissue and blood shared very few CDR3 sequences.

This clonotype occurred many times. As yet, its antigen is unknown. Amplification of TCR alpha and beta CDR3 regions from RNA used iRepertoire nested multiplex PCR. Tissue mRNA or PBMC total RNA, about 90-450 ng, went into one-step reverse transcription and amplification. TCRdb reprocessed the multiplex PCR reads with MiXCR, giving one entry per CDR3 protein. The table has under 200,000 distinct CDR3 sequences, under 55% seen once. In germline, CDR1 is DFQATT, CDR2 SNEGSKA (reference sequence). Trimming cost V 5 bases and J 1 base, with 5 bases left between them. There are 11 residues in the CDR3. The receptor was isolated from a human donor with low-grade glioma or glioblastoma, undergoing nonglioma brain surgery, or in good health (not recorded which). Source material: glioma tissue, nonneoplastic brain tissue, or PBMCs (not recorded which). This chain links TRBV20-1 with TRBJ1-1; D may be TRBD1 (5 bases). The CDR3 loop reads CSAQGNTEAFF. DNA for the CDR3: TGCAGTGCTCAGGGGAACACTGAAGCTTTCTTT.